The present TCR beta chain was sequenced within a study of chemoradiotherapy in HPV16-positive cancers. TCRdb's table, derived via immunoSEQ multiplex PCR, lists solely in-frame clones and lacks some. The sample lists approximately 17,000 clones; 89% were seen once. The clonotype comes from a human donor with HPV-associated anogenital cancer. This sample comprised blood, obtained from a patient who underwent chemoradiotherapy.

CDR3 in DNA: TGCGCCAGCAGGACGGATTGGGGGAACACTGAAGCTTTCTTT. Amino acid sequence: CASRTDWGNTEAFF. The V and J genes are TRBV5-1 and TRBJ1-1; D is undetermined. V was cut by 5 bases and J by 1 base, with 12 bases left in between. Per the germline V gene, CDR1 is SGHRS and CDR2 is YFSETQ. CDR3 length: 14 amino acids.